This paragraph reports one T cell receptor beta chain. V was clipped by 3 bases and J by 4 bases, with 18 bases between them. Per the germline V gene, CDR1 is KGHSH and CDR2 is LQKENI. CDR3 length: 16 amino acids. This specimen belongs to a study of cytomegalovirus exposure and HLA in healthy donors. Study-wide background: Inside one of the first data releases sat roughly 80 million unique TCRs taken from HLA-typed donors.

The PCR made use of 60 Vbeta and 13 Jbeta primers. Sequencing was performed with immunoSEQ multiplex PCR; in TCRdb, only in-frame clones are kept and a portion is missing. This repertoire shows 180,000 or so clones, around 75% found once; its top ten account for roughly 8%. The sample taken for sequencing was PBMCs. V and J are TRBV18 and TRBJ1-1; D remains ambiguous. The clonotype comes from a woman between 40 and 50 years old in good health and CMV-seropositive. This chain's CDR3 is CASSPPSHQVVTEAFF. CDR3 bases: TGTGCCAGCTCACCGCCTTCTCATCAGGTGGTCACTGAAGCTTTCTTT.